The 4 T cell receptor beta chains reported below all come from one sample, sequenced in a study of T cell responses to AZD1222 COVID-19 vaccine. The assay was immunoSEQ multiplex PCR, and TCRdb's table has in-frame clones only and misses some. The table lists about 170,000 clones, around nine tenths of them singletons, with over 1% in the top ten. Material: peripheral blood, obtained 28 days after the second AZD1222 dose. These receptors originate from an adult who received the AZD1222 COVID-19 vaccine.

CDR3 protein: CAIKAPKPGQGVYGYTF. The DNA of the CDR3 is TGTGCCATCAAGGCCCCGAAACCCGGACAGGGGGTCTATGGCTACACCTTC. The chain employs TRBV10-3 and TRBJ1-2; 10 bases fit TRBD1. The CDR3 extends over 17 amino acids. Germline trimming cut 7 bases from V and 4 bases from J; bases unmatched to any gene: 15. Germline loops: CDR1 ENHRY, CDR2 SYGVKD.

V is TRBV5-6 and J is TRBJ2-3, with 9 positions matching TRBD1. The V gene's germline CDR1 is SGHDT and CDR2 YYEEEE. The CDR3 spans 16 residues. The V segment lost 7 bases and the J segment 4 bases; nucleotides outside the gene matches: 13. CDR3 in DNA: TGTGCCAGCTTCGCGGGGACAGGGACTGGGGCAGATACGCAGTATTTT. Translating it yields CASFAGTGTGADTQYF.

The CDR3 loop reads CASSRSSGGASFTDTQYF. The CDR3, as DNA: TGTGCCAGCAGCCGGTCTAGCGGGGGGGCTTCATTTACAGATACGCAGTATTTT. The chain has TRBV13 and TRBJ2-3, with TRBD2 matching over 12 bases. This CDR3 comprises 18 residues. The V segment lost 5 bases and the J segment 3 bases; nucleotides outside the gene matches: 12. Germline V gives CDR1 PRHDT, CDR2 FYEKMQ (reference sequence).

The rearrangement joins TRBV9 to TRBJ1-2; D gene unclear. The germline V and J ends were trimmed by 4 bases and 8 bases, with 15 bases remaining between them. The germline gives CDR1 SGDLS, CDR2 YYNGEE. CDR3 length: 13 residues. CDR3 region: CASSLTEFGGYTF. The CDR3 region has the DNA TGTGCCAGCAGCTTGACGGAGTTCGGGGGCTACACCTTC.